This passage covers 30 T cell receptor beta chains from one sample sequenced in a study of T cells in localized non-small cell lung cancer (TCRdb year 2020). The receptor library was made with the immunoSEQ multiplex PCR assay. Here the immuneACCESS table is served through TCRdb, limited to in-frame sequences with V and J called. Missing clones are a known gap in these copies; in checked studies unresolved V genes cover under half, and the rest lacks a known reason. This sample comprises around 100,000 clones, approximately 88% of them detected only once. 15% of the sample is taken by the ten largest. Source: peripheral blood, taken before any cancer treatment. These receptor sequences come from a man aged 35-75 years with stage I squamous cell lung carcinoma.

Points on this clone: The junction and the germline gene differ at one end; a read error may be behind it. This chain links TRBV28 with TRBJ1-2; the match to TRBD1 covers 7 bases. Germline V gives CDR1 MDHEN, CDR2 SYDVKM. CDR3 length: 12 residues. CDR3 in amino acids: CASSLLAGTALF. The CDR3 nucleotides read TGTGCCAGCAGTTTACTTGCCGGGACAGCTCTCTTC.

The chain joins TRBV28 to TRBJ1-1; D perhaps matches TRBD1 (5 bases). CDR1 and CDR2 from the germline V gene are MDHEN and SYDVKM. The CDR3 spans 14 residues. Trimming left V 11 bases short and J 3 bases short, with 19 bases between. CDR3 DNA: TGTGCCGCCCCAGGGAGGGACCGGGACACTGAAGCTTTCTTT. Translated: CAAPGRDRDTEAFF.

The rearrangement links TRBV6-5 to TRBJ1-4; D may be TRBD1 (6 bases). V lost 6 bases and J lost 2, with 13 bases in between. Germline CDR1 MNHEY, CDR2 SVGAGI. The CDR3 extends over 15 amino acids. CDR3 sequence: CASSSTGRTNEKLFF. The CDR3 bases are TGTGCCAGCAGCTCCACAGGGCGGACTAATGAAAAACTGTTTTTT.

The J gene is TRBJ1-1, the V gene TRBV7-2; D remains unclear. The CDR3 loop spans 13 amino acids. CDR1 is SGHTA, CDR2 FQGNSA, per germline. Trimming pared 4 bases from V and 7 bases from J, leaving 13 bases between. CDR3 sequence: CASSSPYPSEAFF. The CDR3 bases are TGTGCCAGCAGCTCCCCGTACCCCAGTGAAGCTTTCTTT.

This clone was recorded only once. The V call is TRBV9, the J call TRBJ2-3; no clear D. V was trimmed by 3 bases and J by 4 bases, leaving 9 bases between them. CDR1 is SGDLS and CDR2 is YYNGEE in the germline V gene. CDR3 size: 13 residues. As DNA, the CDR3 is TGTGCCAGCAGCGGGGCCCGCCCAGATACGCAGTATTTT. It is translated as CASSGARPDTQYF.

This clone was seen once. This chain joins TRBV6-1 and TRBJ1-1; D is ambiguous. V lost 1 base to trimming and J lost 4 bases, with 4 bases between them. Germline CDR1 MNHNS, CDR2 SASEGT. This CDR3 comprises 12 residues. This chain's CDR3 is CASSEGGTEAFF. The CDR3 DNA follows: TGTGCCAGCAGTGAAGGAGGCACTGAAGCTTTCTTT.

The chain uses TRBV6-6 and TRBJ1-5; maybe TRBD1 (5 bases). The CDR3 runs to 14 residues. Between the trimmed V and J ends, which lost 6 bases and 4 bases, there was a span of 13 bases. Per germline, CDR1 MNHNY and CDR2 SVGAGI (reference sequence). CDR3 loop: CASSLGGDNQPQHF. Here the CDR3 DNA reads TGTGCCAGCAGCCTGGGGGGGGATAATCAGCCCCAGCATTTT.

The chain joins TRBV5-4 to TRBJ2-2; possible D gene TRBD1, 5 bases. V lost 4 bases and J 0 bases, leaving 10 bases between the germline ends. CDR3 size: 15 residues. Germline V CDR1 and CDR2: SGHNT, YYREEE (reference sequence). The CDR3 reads CASSRTSANTGELFF. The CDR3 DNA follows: TGTGCCAGCAGCCGGACATCGGCGAACACCGGGGAGCTGTTTTTT. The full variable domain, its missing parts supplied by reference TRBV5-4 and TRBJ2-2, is ETGVTQSPTHLIKTRGQQVTLRCSSQSGHNTVSWYQQALGQGPQFIFQYYREEENGRGNFPPRFSGLQFPNYSSELNVNALELDDSALYLCASSRTSANTGELFFGEGSRLTVL.

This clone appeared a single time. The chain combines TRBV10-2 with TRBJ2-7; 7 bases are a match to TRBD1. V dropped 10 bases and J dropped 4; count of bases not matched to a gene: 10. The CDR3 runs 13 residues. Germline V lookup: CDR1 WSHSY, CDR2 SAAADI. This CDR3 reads CATSITGVYEQYF. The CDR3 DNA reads TGCGCCACCTCCATAACAGGGGTTTACGAGCAGTACTTC.

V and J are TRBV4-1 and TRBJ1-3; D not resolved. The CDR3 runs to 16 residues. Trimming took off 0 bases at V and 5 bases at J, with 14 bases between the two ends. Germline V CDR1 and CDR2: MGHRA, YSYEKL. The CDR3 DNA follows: TGCGCCAGCAGCCAAGAATCGAGGCAACTGAGAAACACCATATATTTT. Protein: CASSQESRQLRNTIYF.

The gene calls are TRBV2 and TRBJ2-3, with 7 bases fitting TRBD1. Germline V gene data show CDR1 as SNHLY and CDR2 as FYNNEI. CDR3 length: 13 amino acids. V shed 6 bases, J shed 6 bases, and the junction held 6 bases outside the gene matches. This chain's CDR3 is CASRGTVADTQYF. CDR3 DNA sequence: TGTGCCAGCAGGGGGACAGTCGCCGATACGCAGTATTTT.

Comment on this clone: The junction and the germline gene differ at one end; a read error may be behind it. Here the CDR3 reads CASGVVALGGTDTQYF. The DNA for the CDR3 is TGTGCCAGCGGCGTAGTAGCCCTCGGAGGCACAGATACGCAGTATTTT. The chain joins TRBV9 to TRBJ2-3, with unresolved D. Germline loops: CDR1 SGDLS, CDR2 YYNGEE. The CDR3 has 16 amino acids. Full variable domain (remainder filled in from reference TRBV9 and TRBJ2-3): DSGVTQTPKHLITATGQRVTLRCSPRSGDLSVYWYQQSLDQGLQFLIQYYNGEERAKGNILERFSAQQFPDLHSELNLSSLELGDSALYFCASGVVALGGTDTQYFGPGTRLTVL.

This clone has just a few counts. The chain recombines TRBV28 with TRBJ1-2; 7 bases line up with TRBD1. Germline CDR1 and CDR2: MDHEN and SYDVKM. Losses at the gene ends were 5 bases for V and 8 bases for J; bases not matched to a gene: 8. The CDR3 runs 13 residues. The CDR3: CASSTTGAGGYTF. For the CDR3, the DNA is TGTGCCAGCAGTACTACAGGGGCGGGCGGCTACACCTTC.

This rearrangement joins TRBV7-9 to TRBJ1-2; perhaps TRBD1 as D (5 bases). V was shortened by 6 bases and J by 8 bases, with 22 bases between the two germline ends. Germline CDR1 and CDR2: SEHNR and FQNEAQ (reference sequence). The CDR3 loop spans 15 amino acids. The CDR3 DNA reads TGTGCCAGCAGTAATGCGCCCTCCGGGACGAGGGGCTACACCTTC. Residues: CASSNAPSGTRGYTF.

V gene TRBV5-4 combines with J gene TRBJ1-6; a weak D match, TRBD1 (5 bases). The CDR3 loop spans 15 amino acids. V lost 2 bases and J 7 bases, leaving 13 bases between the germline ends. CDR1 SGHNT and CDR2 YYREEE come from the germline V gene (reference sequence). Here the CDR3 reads CASSFDSKHNSPLHF. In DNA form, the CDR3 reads TGTGCCAGCAGCTTCGACAGTAAGCACAATTCACCCCTCCACTTT.

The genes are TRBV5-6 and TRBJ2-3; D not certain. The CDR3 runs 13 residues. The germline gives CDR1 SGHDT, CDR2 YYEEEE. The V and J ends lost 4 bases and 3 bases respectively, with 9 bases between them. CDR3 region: CASSAQLTDTQYF. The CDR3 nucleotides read TGTGCCAGCAGCGCTCAGTTAACAGATACGCAGTATTTT.

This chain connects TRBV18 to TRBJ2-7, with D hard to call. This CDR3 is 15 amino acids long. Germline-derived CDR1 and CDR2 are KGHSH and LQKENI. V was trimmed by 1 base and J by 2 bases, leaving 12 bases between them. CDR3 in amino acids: CASSPQALGAYEQYF. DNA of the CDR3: TGTGCCAGCTCACCACAAGCATTAGGAGCCTACGAGCAGTACTTC. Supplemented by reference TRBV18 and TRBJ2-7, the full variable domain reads NAGVMQNPRHLVRRRGQEARLRCSPMKGHSHVYWYRQLPEEGLKFMVYLQKENIIDESGMPKERFSAEFPKEGPSILRIQQVVRGDSAAYFCASSPQALGAYEQYFGPGTRLTVT.

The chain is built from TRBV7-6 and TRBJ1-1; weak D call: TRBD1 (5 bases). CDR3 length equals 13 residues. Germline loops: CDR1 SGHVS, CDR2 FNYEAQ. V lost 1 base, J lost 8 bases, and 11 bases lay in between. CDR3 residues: CASSLGQSGEAFF. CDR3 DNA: TGTGCCAGCAGCTTAGGACAGTCAGGGGAAGCTTTCTTT.

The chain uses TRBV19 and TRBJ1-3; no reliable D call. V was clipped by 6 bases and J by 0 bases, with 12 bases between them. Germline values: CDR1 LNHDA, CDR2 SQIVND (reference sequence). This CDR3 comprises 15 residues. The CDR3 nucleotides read TGTGCCAGTAGGGCGGTACTCAGCTCTGGAAACACCATATATTTT. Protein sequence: CASRAVLSSGNTIYF.

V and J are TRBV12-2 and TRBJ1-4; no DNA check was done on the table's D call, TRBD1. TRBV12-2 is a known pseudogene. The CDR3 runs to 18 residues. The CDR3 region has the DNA TGTGCAAGTCGCTCCCACCCCCCCGCAGTATCAACTAATGAAAAACTGTTTTTT. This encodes CASRSHPPAVSTNEKLFF.

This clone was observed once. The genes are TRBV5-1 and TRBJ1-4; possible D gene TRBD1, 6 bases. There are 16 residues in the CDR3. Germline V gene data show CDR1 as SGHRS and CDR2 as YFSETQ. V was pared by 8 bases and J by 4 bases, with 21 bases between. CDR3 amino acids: CASSQNPGHVNEKLFF. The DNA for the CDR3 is TGCGCCAGTAGCCAAAACCCGGGACACGTTAATGAAAAACTGTTTTTT. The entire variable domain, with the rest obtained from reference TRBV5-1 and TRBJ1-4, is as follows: KAGVTQTPRYLIKTRGQQVTLSCSPISGHRSVSWYQQTPGQGLQFLFEYFSETQRNKGNFPGRFSGRQFSNSRSEMNVSTLELGDSALYLCASSQNPGHVNEKLFFGSGTQLSVL.

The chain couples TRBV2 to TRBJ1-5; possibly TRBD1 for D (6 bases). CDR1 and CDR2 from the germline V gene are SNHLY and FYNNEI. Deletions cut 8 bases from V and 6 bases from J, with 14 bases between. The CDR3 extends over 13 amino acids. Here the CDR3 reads CASYEGVGQPQHF. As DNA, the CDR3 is TGTGCCAGCTACGAGGGGGTGGGTCAGCCCCAGCATTTT.

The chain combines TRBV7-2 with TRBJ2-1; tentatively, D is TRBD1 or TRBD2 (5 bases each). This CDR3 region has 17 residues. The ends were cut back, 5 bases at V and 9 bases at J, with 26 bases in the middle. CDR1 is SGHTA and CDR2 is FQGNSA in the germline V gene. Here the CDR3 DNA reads TGTGCCAGCAGCCCCCTGGGGGTTCAAGGGGTAGCAGGTGAGCAGTTCTTC. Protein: CASSPLGVQGVAGEQFF.

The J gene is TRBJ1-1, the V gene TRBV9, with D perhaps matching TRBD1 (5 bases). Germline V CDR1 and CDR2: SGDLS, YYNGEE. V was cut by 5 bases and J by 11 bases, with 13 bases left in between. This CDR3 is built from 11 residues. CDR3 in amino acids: CASRGERSAFF. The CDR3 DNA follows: TGTGCCAGCAGGGGGGAGAGGAGTGCTTTCTTT.

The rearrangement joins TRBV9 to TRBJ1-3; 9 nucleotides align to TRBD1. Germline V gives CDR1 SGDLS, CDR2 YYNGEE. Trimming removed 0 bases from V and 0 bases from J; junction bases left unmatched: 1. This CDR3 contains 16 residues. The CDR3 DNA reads TGTGCCAGCAGCGTAGAGGGACAGGGCTCTGGAAACACCATATATTTT. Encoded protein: CASSVEGQGSGNTIYF.

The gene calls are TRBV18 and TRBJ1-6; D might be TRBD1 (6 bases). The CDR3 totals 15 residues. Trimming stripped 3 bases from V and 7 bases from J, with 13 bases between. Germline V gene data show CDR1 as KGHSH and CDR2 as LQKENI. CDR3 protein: CASSPIRQGNSPLHF. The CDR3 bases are TGTGCCAGCTCACCCATAAGGCAGGGGAATTCACCCCTCCACTTT.

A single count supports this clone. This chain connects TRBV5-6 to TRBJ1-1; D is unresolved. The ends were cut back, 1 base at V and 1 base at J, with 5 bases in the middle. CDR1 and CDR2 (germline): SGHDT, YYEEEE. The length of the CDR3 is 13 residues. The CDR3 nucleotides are TGTGCCAGCAGCTTGAAGTGGAACACTGAAGCTTTCTTT. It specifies CASSLKWNTEAFF. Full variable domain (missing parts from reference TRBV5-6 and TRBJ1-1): DAGVTQSPTHLIKTRGQQVTLRCSPKSGHDTVSWYQQALGQGPQFIFQYYEEEERQRGNFPDRFSGHQFPNYSSELNVNALLLGDSALYLCASSLKWNTEAFFGQGTRLTVV.

The CDR3 spells CASSSDRGYATNEKLFF. CDR3 nucleotide sequence: TGCGCCAGCAGCTCCGACAGGGGATATGCAACTAATGAAAAACTGTTTTTT. The rearrangement links TRBV5-1 to TRBJ1-4, with 8 bases that match TRBD1. CDR1 is SGHRS, CDR2 YFSETQ, per germline. V lost 3 bases and J lost 0; bases outside the gene matches: 7. The CDR3 contains 17 residues.

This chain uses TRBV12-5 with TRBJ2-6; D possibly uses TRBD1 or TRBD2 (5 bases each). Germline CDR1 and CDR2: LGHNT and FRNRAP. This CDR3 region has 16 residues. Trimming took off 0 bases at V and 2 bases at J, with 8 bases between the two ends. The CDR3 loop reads CASGLVWGPGANVLTF. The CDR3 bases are TGTGCTAGTGGTTTGGTATGGGGACCTGGGGCCAACGTCCTGACTTTC.

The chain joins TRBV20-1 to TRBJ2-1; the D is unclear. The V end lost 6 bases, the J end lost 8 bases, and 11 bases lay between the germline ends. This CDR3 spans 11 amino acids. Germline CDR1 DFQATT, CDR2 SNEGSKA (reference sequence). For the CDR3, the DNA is TGCAGTGCCCTAATCTTGGATGAGCAGTTCTTC. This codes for CSALILDEQFF.